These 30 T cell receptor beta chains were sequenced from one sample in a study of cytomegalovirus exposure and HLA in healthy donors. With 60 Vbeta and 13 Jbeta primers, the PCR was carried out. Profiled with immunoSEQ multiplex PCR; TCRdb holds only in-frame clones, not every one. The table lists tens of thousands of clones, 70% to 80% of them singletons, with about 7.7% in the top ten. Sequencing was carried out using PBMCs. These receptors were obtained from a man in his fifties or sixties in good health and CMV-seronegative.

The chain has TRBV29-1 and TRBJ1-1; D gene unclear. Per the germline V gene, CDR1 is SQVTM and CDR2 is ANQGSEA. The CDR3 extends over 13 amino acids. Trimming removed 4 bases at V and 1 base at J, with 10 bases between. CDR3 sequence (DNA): TGCAGCGTTGGGAGGGAGCGGAACACTGAAGCTTTCTTT. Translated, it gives CSVGRERNTEAFF. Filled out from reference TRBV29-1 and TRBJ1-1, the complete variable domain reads SAVISQKPSRDICQRGTSLTIQCQVDSQVTMMFWYRQQPGQSLTLIATANQGSEATYESGFVIDKFPISRPNLTFSTLTVSNMSPEDSSIYLCSVGRERNTEAFFGQGTRLTVV.

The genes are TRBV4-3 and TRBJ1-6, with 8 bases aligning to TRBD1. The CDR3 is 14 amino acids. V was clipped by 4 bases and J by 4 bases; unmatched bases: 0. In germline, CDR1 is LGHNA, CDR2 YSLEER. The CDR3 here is CASSRQGYNSPLHF. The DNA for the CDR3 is TGCGCCAGCAGCCGACAGGGGTATAATTCACCCCTCCACTTT.

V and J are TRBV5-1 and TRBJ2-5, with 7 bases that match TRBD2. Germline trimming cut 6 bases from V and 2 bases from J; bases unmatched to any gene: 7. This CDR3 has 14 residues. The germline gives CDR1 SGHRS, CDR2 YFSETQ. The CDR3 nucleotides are TGCGCCAGCACCCTTGTGGGGGGGCAAGAGACCCAGTACTTC. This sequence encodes CASTLVGGQETQYF.

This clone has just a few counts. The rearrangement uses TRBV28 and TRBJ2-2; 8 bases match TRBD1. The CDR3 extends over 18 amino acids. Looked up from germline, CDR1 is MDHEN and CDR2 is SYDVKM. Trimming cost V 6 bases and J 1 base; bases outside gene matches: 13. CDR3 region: CASSPELGTGLNTGELFF. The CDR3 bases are TGTGCCAGCAGCCCTGAGCTAGGGACAGGCCTGAACACCGGGGAGCTGTTTTTT.

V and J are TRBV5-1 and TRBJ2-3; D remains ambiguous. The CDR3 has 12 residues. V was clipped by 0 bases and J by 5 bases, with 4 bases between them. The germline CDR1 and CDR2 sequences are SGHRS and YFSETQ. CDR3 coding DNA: TGCGCCAGCAGCTTGGCCGGAGATACGCAGTATTTT. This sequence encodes CASSLAGDTQYF.

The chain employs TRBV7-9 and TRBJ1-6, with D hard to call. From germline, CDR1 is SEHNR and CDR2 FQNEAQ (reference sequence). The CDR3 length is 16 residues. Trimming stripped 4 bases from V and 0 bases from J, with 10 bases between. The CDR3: CASSSTANSYNSPLHF. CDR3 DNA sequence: TGTGCCAGCAGCTCTACAGCAAACTCCTATAATTCACCCCTCCACTTT.

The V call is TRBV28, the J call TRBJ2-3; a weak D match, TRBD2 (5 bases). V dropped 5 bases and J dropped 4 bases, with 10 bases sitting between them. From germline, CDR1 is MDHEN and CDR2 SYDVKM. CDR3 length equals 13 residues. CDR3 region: CASSGSSADTQYF. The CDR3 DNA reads TGTGCCAGCAGTGGGAGTTCGGCAGATACGCAGTATTTT.

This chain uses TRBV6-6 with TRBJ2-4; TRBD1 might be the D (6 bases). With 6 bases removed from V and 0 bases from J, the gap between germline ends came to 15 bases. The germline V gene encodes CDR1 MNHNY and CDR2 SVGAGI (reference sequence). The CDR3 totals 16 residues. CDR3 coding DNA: TGTGCCAGCAGACACGGCACGGGACAAGCCAAAAACATTCAGTACTTC. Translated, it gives CASRHGTGQAKNIQYF.

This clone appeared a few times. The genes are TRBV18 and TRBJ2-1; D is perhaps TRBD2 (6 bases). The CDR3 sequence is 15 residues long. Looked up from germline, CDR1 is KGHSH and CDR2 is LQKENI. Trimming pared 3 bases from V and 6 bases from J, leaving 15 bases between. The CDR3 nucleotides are TGTGCCAGCTCACCTGCGGGGTTTCTAGGCAATGAGCAGTTCTTC. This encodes CASSPAGFLGNEQFF.

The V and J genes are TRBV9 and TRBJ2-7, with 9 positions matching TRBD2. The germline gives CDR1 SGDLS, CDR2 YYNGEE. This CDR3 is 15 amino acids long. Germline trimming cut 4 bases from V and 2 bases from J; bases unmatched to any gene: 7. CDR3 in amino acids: CASSPIASGTYEQYF. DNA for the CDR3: TGTGCCAGCAGCCCAATAGCTAGCGGGACCTACGAGCAGTACTTC. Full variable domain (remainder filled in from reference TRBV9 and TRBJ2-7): DSGVTQTPKHLITATGQRVTLRCSPRSGDLSVYWYQQSLDQGLQFLIQYYNGEERAKGNILERFSAQQFPDLHSELNLSSLELGDSALYFCASSPIASGTYEQYFGPGTRLTVT.

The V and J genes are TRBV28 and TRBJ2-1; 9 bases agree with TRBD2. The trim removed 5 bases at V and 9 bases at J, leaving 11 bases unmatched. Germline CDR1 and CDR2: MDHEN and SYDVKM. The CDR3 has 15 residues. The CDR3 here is CASSKLAGPRSEQFF. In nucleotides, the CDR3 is TGTGCCAGCAGTAAGCTAGCGGGACCACGTTCTGAGCAGTTCTTC.

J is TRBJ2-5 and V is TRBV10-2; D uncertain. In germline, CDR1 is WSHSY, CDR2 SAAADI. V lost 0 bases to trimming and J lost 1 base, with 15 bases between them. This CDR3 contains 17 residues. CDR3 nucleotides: TGCGCCAGCAGTGAGTCGCGGAGCACTTCAATCCAAGAGACCCAGTACTTC. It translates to CASSESRSTSIQETQYF.

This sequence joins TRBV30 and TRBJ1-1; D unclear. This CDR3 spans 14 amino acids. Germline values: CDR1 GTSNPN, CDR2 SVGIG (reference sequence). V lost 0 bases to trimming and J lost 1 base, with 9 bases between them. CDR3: CAWSVVGENTEAFF. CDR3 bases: TGTGCCTGGAGTGTAGTCGGGGAGAACACTGAAGCTTTCTTT. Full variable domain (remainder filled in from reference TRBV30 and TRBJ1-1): SQTIHQWPATLVQPVGSPLSLECTVEGTSNPNLYWYRQAAGRGLQLLFYSVGIGQISSEVPQNLSASRPQDRQFILSSKKLLLSDSGFYLCAWSVVGENTEAFFGQGTRLTVV.

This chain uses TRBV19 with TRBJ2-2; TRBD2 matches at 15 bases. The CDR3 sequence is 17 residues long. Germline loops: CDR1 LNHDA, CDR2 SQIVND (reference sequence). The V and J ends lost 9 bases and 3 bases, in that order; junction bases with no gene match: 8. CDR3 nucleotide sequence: TGTGCCAGCCGGACTAGCGGGAGGGTGCCAGACACCGGGGAGCTGTTTTTT. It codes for CASRTSGRVPDTGELFF. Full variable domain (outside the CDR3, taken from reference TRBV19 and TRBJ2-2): DGGITQSPKYLFRKEGQNVTLSCEQNLNHDAMYWYRQDPGQGLRLIYYSQIVNDFQKGDIAEGYSVSREKKESFPLTVTSAQKNPTAFYLCASRTSGRVPDTGELFFGEGSRLTVL.

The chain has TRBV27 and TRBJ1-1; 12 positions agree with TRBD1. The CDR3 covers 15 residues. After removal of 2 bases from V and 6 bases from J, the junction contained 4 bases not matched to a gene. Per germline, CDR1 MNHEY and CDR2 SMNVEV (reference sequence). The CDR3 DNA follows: TGTGCCAGCAGTTTAAGGGACAGGGGGCTAGCTGAAGCTTTCTTT. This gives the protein CASSLRDRGLAEAFF.

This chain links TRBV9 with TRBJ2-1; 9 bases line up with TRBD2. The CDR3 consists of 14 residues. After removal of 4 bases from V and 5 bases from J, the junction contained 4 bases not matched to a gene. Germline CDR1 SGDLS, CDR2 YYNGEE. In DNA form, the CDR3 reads TGTGCCAGCAGCTCCGTAGCGGGAGACAATGAGCAGTTCTTC. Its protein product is CASSSVAGDNEQFF. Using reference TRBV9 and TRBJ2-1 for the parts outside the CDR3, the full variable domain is DSGVTQTPKHLITATGQRVTLRCSPRSGDLSVYWYQQSLDQGLQFLIQYYNGEERAKGNILERFSAQQFPDLHSELNLSSLELGDSALYFCASSSVAGDNEQFFGPGTRLTVL.

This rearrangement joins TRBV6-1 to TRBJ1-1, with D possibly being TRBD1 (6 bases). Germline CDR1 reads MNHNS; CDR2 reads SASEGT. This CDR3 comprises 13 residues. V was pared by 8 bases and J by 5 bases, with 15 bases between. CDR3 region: CASPAGRGTEAFF. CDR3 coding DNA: TGTGCCAGCCCAGCGGGGAGGGGGACTGAAGCTTTCTTT.

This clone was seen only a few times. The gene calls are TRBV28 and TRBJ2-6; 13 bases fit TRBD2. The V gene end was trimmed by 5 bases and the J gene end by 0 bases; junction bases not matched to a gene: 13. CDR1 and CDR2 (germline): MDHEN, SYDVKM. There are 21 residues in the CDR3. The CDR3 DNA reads TGTGCCAGCAGTCCCTTAGGACTAGCGGGAGACTGGCTCTCTGGGGCCAACGTCCTGACTTTC. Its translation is CASSPLGLAGDWLSGANVLTF.

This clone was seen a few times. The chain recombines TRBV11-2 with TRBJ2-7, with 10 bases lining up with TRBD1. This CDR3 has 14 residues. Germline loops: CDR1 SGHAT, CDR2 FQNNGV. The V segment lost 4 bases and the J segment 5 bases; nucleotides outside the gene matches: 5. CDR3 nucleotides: TGTGCCAGCAGCTCCCGACAGGGGGCCGACGAGCAGTACTTC. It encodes CASSSRQGADEQYF.

The CDR3 reads CASSLPTGSPSYEQYF. The CDR3 coding sequence is TGTGCCAGCAGCCTTCCGACAGGTTCCCCCTCCTACGAGCAGTACTTC. The genes are TRBV7-2 and TRBJ2-7; the D gene is possibly TRBD1 (6 bases). There are 16 residues in the CDR3. CDR1 and CDR2 (germline): SGHTA, FQGNSA. With 5 bases removed from V and 0 bases from J, the gap between germline ends came to 17 bases.

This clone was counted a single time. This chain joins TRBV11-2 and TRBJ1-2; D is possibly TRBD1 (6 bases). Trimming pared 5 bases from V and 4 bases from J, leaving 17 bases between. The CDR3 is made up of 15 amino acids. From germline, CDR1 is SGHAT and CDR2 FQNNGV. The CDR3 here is CASSPGGAGIYGYTF. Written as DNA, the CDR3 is TGTGCCAGCAGCCCTGGGGGGGCGGGAATCTATGGCTACACCTTC.

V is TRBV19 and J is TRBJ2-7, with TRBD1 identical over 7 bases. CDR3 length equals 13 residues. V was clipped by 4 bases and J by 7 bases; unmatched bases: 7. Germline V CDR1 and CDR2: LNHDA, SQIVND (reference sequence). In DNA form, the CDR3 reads TGTGCCAGTAGTAAGGGACAGAACTTGGAGCAGTACTTC. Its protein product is CASSKGQNLEQYF.

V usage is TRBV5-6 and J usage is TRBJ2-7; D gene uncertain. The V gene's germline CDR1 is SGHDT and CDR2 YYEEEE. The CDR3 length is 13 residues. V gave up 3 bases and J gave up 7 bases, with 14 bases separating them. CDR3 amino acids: CASSSRILGEQYF. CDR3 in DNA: TGTGCCAGCAGCTCGAGGATCCTCGGGGAGCAGTACTTC. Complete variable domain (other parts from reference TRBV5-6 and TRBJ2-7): DAGVTQSPTHLIKTRGQQVTLRCSPKSGHDTVSWYQQALGQGPQFIFQYYEEEERQRGNFPDRFSGHQFPNYSSELNVNALLLGDSALYLCASSSRILGEQYFGPGTRLTVT.

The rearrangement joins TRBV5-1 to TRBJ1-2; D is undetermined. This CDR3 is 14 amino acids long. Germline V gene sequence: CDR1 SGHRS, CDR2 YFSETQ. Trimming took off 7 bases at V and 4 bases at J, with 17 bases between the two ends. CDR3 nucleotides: TGCGCCAGCGCGGTCGGCACTCTTGCCTATGGCTACACCTTC. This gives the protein CASAVGTLAYGYTF.

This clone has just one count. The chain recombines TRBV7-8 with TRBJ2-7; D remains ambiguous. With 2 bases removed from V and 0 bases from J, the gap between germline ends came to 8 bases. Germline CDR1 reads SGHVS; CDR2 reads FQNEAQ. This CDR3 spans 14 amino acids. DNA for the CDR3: TGTGCCAGCAGCTTAAGGTCTAGCTCCTACGAGCAGTACTTC. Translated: CASSLRSSSYEQYF.

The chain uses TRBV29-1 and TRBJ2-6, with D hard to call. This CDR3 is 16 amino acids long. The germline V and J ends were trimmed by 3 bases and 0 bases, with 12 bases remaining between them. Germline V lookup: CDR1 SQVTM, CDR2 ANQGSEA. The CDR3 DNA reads TGCAGCGTTGATATGAGCCTCCCCTCTGGGGCCAACGTCCTGACTTTC. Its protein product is CSVDMSLPSGANVLTF.

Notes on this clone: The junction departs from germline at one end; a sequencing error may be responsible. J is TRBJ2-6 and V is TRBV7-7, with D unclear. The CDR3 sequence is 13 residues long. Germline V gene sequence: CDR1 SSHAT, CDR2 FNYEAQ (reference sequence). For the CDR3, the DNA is TGTGCTAGCAGCCCAGGTGGGGCCAACGTCCTGACTTTC. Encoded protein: CASSPGGANVLTF.

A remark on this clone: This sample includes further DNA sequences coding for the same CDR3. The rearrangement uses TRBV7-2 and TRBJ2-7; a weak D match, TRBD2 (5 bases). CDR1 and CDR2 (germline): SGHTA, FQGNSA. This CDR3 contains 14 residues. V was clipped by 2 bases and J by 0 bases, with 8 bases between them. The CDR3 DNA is TGTGCCAGCAGCTTACCGGGGAGCTCCTACGAGCAGTACTTC. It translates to CASSLPGSSYEQYF.

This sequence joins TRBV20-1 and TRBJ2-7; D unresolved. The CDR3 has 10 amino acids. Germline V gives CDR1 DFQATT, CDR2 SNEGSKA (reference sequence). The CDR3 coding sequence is TGCAGCGCGAAGTTTGGCGAGCAGTACTTC. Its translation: CSAKFGEQYF.

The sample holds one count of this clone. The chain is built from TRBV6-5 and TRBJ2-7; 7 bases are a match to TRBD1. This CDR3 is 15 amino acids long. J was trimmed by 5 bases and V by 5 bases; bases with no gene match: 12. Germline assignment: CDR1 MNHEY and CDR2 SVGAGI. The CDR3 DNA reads TGTGCCAGCAGTCCAACCGGGACAGTGGGCGACGAGCAGTACTTC. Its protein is CASSPTGTVGDEQYF.